The clone carrying this T cell receptor beta chain was counted many times. Its antigen is unknown. Each TCR beta cDNA library carried unique molecular identifiers. Researchers reported around 510,000 cDNA molecules coming from around 1 to 9.1 million T cells. TCRdb fed the PCR reads into MiXCR, producing one record per CDR3 protein. In the table there are about half a million distinct CDR3 sequences, around a third of which are singletons. This record belongs to a study of post-analysis software for immune sequencing data. Study details: Relapsing-remitting, secondary progressive and progressive-relapsing forms made up the multiple sclerosis disease courses.

Trimming pared 1 base from V and 0 bases from J, leaving 14 bases between. The germline V gene encodes CDR1 SGHRS and CDR2 YFSETQ. The CDR3 covers 17 residues. Overall study results and limits: Multiple sclerosis patients had significantly lower normalized Chao1 diversity than controls. Roughly five TRBV segments, including TRBV5-6, TRBV5-1 and TRBV20-1, were more frequent in patients than controls.

Sequencing was performed on blood. The chain carries TRBV5-1 and TRBJ2-4; D perhaps matches TRBD1 (6 bases). The source is a girl between 2 and 17 years old with multiple sclerosis. CDR3 loop: CASSLQPAGEAKNIQYF. CDR3 sequence (DNA): TGCGCCAGCAGCTTGCAGCCAGCAGGGGAAGCCAAAAACATTCAGTACTTC.